This T cell receptor (beta chain) was sequenced during a study of blood T cell repertoires in COVID-19 (TCRdb year 2020). About the study as a whole: The collaborator samples originated in the United States, Italy and Spain and spanned the acute and convalescent phases of COVID-19. The material from the prospective study consisted of cDNA or gDNA derived from T cells, B-cell-depleted T cells, or PBMCs. Subjects who had been exposed to COVID-19, were actively infected with it, or had recovered from it provided the deeply sampled blood TCRbeta repertoires that made up the dataset. The samples were drawn from two sources: the first 160 participants of the ongoing ImmuneRACE study, and over 950 subjects contributed by 6 global collaborators. The repertoires were released in a freely available public database meant as a resource for research on the immune response to SARS-CoV-2. Where available, HLA class I and class II types were taken from metadata supplied by the sample provider and were not determined by assay-based typing. A de-identified subject ID, COVID-19 status, age in years and sex were almost always included in the sample metadata.

Reading the germline V gene gives CDR1 SGDLS and CDR2 YYNGEE. Here V drops 0 bases and J drops 9 bases, and the junction holds 9 bases not matched to any gene. From the cysteine through the phenylalanine, the CDR3 covers 15 amino acids. Of all the DNA, just the CDR3 is kept, 45 bases in frame from base 1. Collaborating institutions collected whole blood in K2EDTA tubes following their own protocols. Collaborator samples were shipped for TCRbeta analysis as frozen whole blood, isolated PBMCs, or DNA extracted from either sample type. TCRbeta CDR3 regions were amplified from genomic DNA by means of the immunoSEQ Assay, a bias-controlled multiplex PCR. The paper's data handling went like this. Within the assay, amplification of reference gene primers was used to estimate how many nucleated cells each sample contained. To quantify the absolute abundance of each unique TCRbeta CDR3 rearrangement, sequence reads were collapsed and filtered. For each sample, productive Simpson clonality was calculated as the square root of Simpson's diversity index over productive rearrangements. This is the immuneACCESS table as TCRdb keeps it, with only in-frame sequences that have V and J called. A part of the clones is gone; compared with another copy, unresolved V genes explain less than half, and the rest is unexplained. Clonal size and the V and J genes are those of that table, whereas D and trimming came from the DNA. The sample yields about 230,000 clones; 65% to 85% were counted once. The ten largest clonotypes hold 27% of the sample.

Here is what the overall study found, with its caveats: How much clinical and demographic metadata was included differed by source and by participant, and the metadata was provided uncurated.

This clone was seen a handful of times. Its target antigen remains unknown. It has no much larger one-base neighbor in the sample; base qualities were not kept. The source of this sequence is a man in his forties with acute or convalescent COVID-19. The sequence joins TRBV9 to TRBJ2-1; TRBD2 fits 7 bases in the junction. The sequenced sample was peripheral blood. The DNA sequence is given as TGTGCCAGCAGCGTAGGAGGGACTACCGACCCTGAGCAGTTCTTC. Translated, it gives CASSVGGTTDPEQFF.